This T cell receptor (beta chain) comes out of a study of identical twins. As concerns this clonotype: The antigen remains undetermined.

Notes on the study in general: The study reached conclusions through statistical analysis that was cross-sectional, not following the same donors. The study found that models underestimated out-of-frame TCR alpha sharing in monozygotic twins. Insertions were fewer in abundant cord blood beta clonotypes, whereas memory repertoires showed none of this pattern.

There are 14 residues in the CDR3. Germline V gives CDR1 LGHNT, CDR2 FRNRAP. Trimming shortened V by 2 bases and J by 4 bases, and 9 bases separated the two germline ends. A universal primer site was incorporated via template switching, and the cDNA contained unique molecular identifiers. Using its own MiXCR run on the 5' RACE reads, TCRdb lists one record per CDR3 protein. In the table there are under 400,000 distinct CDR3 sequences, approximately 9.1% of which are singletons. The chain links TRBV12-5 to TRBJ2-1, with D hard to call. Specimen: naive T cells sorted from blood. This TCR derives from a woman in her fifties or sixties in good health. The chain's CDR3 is CASGLRQDYNEQFF. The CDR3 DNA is TGTGCTAGTGGTTTGAGGCAGGATTACAATGAGCAGTTCTTC.